This entry lists 10 T cell receptor beta chains sequenced from one sample in a study of early T cells in non-severe SARS-CoV-2 infection. MiXCR, applied by TCRdb to the 5' RACE reads, yields one record per CDR3 protein. The sample shows 60,000 to 65,000 distinct CDR3 sequences, around an eighth of them seen only once. The sample taken for sequencing was whole blood. All receptors come from an adult who was a healthcare worker with PCR-confirmed SARS-CoV-2 infection or an uninfected control (not recorded which).

This clonotype was seen many times. The chain links TRBV6-5 to TRBJ2-1, with no clear D. V was shortened by 4 bases and J by 6 bases, with 7 bases between the two germline ends. The CDR3 totals 12 residues. Per the germline V gene, CDR1 is MNHEY and CDR2 is SVGAGI. This CDR3 reads CASSSRINEQFF. CDR3 DNA: TGTGCCAGCAGTTCCAGGATCAATGAGCAGTTCTTC.

This chain joins TRBV28 and TRBJ2-4, with 7 bases lining up with TRBD1. The CDR3 has 15 amino acids. CDR1 is MDHEN and CDR2 is SYDVKM in the germline V gene. V lost 2 bases to trimming and J lost 9 bases; unmatched junction nucleotides: 10. CDR3 protein: CASSLNRGGRGIQYF. CDR3 coding DNA: TGTGCCAGCAGTTTAAATCGAGGGGGCCGGGGCATTCAGTACTTC.

This clonotype was seen a handful of times. The chain carries TRBV12-3 or TRBV12-4 and TRBJ2-5; 8 bases align to TRBD1. The CDR3 is 15 residues long. The J segment lost 5 bases and the V segment lost 0 bases, leaving 5 bases of the junction unmatched. The CDR3, as DNA: TGTGCCAGCAGTTTAGCCTCAGGGGGCAGGGAGACCCAGTACTTC. It is translated as CASSLASGGRETQYF.

This clonotype was seen repeatedly, ten times or more. The chain uses TRBV28 and TRBJ1-6; D is unclear. The V end lost 6 bases, the J end lost 4 bases, and 19 bases lay between the germline ends. Per the germline V gene, CDR1 is MDHEN and CDR2 is SYDVKM. The CDR3 consists of 17 residues. The DNA for the CDR3 is TGTGCCAGCAGATCCATGTCCGATTCGATTTATAATTCACCCCTCCACTTT. It translates to CASRSMSDSIYNSPLHF.

This clonotype was seen repeatedly, ten times or more. The chain recombines TRBV3-1 with TRBJ1-1; D remains unclear. V lost 0 bases to trimming and J lost 0 bases, with 11 bases between them. Germline CDR1 is LGHDT and CDR2 is YNNKEL (reference sequence). The CDR3 has 16 amino acids. CDR3 DNA sequence: TGTGCCAGCAGCCAAGAAAGGGCAGTGATGAACACTGAAGCTTTCTTT. This translates into CASSQERAVMNTEAFF.

The chain joins TRBV6-2 or TRBV6-3 to TRBJ1-1, with D unclear. This CDR3 contains 14 residues. Trimming stripped 4 bases from V and 6 bases from J, with 15 bases between. Germline V lookup: CDR1 MNHEY, CDR2 SVGEGT. The CDR3 loop is CASSSSPTLPEAFF. DNA of the CDR3: TGTGCCAGCAGTTCCTCTCCAACCCTCCCTGAAGCTTTCTTT.

The chain employs TRBV7-9 and TRBJ1-1; no reliable D call. CDR3 size: 14 residues. In germline, CDR1 is SEHNR, CDR2 FQNEAQ (reference sequence). V gave up 5 bases and J gave up 0 bases, with 10 bases separating them. The CDR3: CASSLYGMNTEAFF. The CDR3 DNA reads TGTGCCAGCAGCCTGTATGGGATGAACACTGAAGCTTTCTTT. The full variable domain, rest sourced from reference TRBV7-9 and TRBJ1-1, is DTGVSQNPRHKITKRGQNVTFRCDPISEHNRLYWYRQTLGQGPEFLTYFQNEAQLEKSRLLSDRFSAERPKGSFSTLEIQRTEQGDSAMYLCASSLYGMNTEAFFGQGTRLTVV.

At least ten counts were recorded for this clonotype. CDR3 nucleotides: TGTGCCAGCTCACCAGTACAGGGGACGAACCGCGGTCAGCCCCAGCATTTT. Its protein product is CASSPVQGTNRGQPQHF. The chain joins TRBV18 to TRBJ1-5; TRBD1 matches 7 bases. This CDR3 has 17 residues. The V segment lost 2 bases and the J segment 6 bases; nucleotides outside the gene matches: 13. Germline CDR1 and CDR2: KGHSH and LQKENI. The full variable domain, completed using reference TRBV18 and TRBJ1-5, is NAGVMQNPRHLVRRRGQEARLRCSPMKGHSHVYWYRQLPEEGLKFMVYLQKENIIDESGMPKERFSAEFPKEGPSILRIQQVVRGDSAAYFCASSPVQGTNRGQPQHFGDGTRLSIL.

This clonotype was recorded a few times. The chain joins TRBV3-1 to TRBJ1-2, with D tentatively TRBD1 (5 bases). V was trimmed by 1 base and J by 4 bases, leaving 13 bases between them. The CDR3 runs to 15 residues. Per germline, CDR1 LGHDT and CDR2 YNNKEL (reference sequence). The CDR3, as DNA: TGTGCCAGCAGCCAAGGTAGTTGGCAGGGCTATGGCTACACCTTC. Residues: CASSQGSWQGYGYTF.

This chain links TRBV20-1 with TRBJ1-1; 9 nucleotides agree with TRBD1. The CDR3 consists of 16 residues. From germline, CDR1 is DFQATT and CDR2 SNEGSKA (reference sequence). V shed 6 bases and J 3 bases; nucleotides not matched to a gene: 14. The CDR3 reads CSARPGQGDKDTEAFF. The CDR3 nucleotides read TGCAGTGCAAGACCGGGACAGGGTGATAAGGACACTGAAGCTTTCTTT.